These T cell receptor beta chains were read from a single sample in a study of shared clonotypes between healthy human individuals. Some clones are missing from TCRdb's copy, which holds only in-frame ones; the method was immunoSEQ multiplex PCR. The sample lists more than 1.2 million clones; just under 99% were seen once. The sample consisted of naive CD4+ T cells sorted from blood. The origin of the receptors is a man under 40 in good health. Each CDR3 is given with its conserved first and last residue. The order of the fields is V gene, D gene, J gene, clone size, CDR3 DNA, CDR3 protein. The D gene is left open where the match is weak. The listing skips clone size in some rows; elsewhere it reads once, few, many or a size class.

>TRBV5-1|TRBD1|TRBJ2-3|.
TGCGCCAGCGGGACAGGGCTACGCACAGATACGCAGTATTTT
CASGTGLRTDTQYF
>TRBV5-1|.|TRBJ1-4|.
TGCGCCAGCAGCTTTGATGGGGACACCCTGTTTTTT
CASSFDGDTLFF
>TRBV18|.|TRBJ2-7|once
TGTGCCAGCTCACTAGAGGGGCAGGGCGAGCAGTACTTC
CASSLEGQGEQYF
>TRBV5-4|.|TRBJ2-5|.
TGTGCCAGCAGCTGGACACAAGAGACCCAGTACTTC
CASSWTQETQYF
>TRBV18|.|TRBJ2-2|.
TGTGCCAGCTCAACGAAACAGGTGGCCGGGGAGCTGTTTTTT
CASSTKQVAGELFF
>TRBV5-1|TRBD2|TRBJ2-1|.
TGCGCCAGCAGCTCGACTAGCGGGAGTTCCTACAATGAGCAGTTCTTC
CASSSTSGSSYNEQFF
>TRBV15|.|TRBJ1-5|.
TGTGCCACCAGCAGAGTGACGGGGCTAGGGAGCAATCAGCCCCAGCATTTT
CATSRVTGLGSNQPQHF
>TRBV5-1|.|TRBJ2-7|.
TGCGCCAGCAGCTTGGCGGGCAAGACCTACGAGCAGTACTTC
CASSLAGKTYEQYF
>TRBV5-1|.|TRBJ2-5|.
TGCGCCAGCAGCTTCTACACCCAAGAGACCCAGTACTTC
CASSFYTQETQYF
>TRBV28|.|TRBJ1-4|.
TGTGCCAGCAGTTTAATTGGGGTCGGGGAACTGTTTTTT
CASSLIGVGELFF
>TRBV28|.|TRBJ2-7|.
TGTGCCAGCAGCCGAGAGGACAGATGGGACCACGAGCAGTACTTC
CASSREDRWDHEQYF
>TRBV6-1|TRBD2|TRBJ2-1|.
TGTGCCAGCAGTGAATTCCCGGGACTAGCGGCCTACAATGAGCAGTTCTTC
CASSEFPGLAAYNEQFF
>TRBV7-8|.|TRBJ2-7|.
TGTGCCAGCAGCCACAAAAGATACGAGCAGTACTTC
CASSHKRYEQYF
>TRBV18|TRBD2|TRBJ2-1|.
TGTGCCAGCTCACCCGGACTAGCTCTCAATGAGCAGTTCTTC
CASSPGLALNEQFF
>TRBV9|.|TRBJ2-2|.
TGTGCCAGCAGCGGCGCCGGGGAGCTGTTTTTT
CASSGAGELFF
>TRBV30|.|TRBJ2-7|.
TGTGCCTGGACACACGCGGAGTACGAGCAGTACTTC
CAWTHAEYEQYF
>TRBV5-4|TRBD1|TRBJ2-7|.
TGTGCCAGTAGTCCCGGGCGGGACAGGGGGTCATACGAGCAGTACTTC
CASSPGRDRGSYEQYF
>TRBV18|.|TRBJ2-5|.
TGTGCCAGCGCGGAACAATCCTTCGAAGAGACCCAGTACTTC
CASAEQSFEETQYF
>TRBV10-2|.|TRBJ2-4|.
TGCGCCAGCAGTGAGGCCCTCGCAAACATTCAGTACTTC
CASSEALANIQYF
>TRBV7-2|.|TRBJ2-7|.
TGTGCCAGCAGCTTAGCGTACGGCGGCTCCTACGAGCAGTACTTC
CASSLAYGGSYEQYF
>TRBV7-2|.|TRBJ2-7|.
TGTGCCAGCAGCTTCGGACAGCTTCCTACCTACGAGCAGTACTTC
CASSFGQLPTYEQYF
>TRBV18|.|TRBJ2-2|.
TGTGCCAGCTCACGAAACACCGGGGAGCTGTTTTTT
CASSRNTGELFF
>TRBV28|TRBD2|TRBJ2-7|.
TGTGCCAGCAGTTTAGAGGGGAGCGGGGTCTTCTACGAGCAGTACTTC
CASSLEGSGVFYEQYF
>TRBV19|.|TRBJ1-5|.
TGTGCCAGTAGGCCGCCGGAACGTAGCAATCAGCCCCAGCATTTT
CASRPPERSNQPQHF
>TRBV9|TRBD2|TRBJ2-2|once
TGTGCCAGCAGCCTAGCGGGCACCGGGGAGCTGTTTTTT
CASSLAGTGELFF
>TRBV7-6|.|TRBJ1-5|.
TGTGCCAGCAGCCGGGCCATCAATCAGCCCCAGCATTTT
CASSRAINQPQHF
>TRBV7-8|TRBD2|TRBJ2-1|.
TGTGCCAGCAGCGTACGTGGGACTAGCGGTTACAATGAGCAGTTCTTC
CASSVRGTSGYNEQFF
>TRBV27|.|TRBJ2-3|.
TGTGCCAGCAGTTTAGGAATCCTCTTCACAGATACGCAGTATTTT
CASSLGILFTDTQYF
>TRBV27|.|TRBJ2-1|.
TGTGCCAGCAGTTTATCGCGGGACTCCTACAATGAGCAGTTCTTC
CASSLSRDSYNEQFF
>TRBV6-1|TRBD1|TRBJ1-5|once
TGTGCCAGCTTGGGCGGAGGGACAGTCAATCAGCCCCAGCATTTT
CASLGGGTVNQPQHF
>TRBV9|.|TRBJ2-7|.
TGTGCCAGCAGCGTAGCCGCCAGCTCCTACGAGCAGTACTTC
CASSVAASSYEQYF
>TRBV11-3|TRBD2|TRBJ2-3|.
TGTGCCAGCAGCATTTCTAGCGGCCCAGGAGATACGCAGTATTTT
CASSISSGPGDTQYF
>TRBV2|.|TRBJ1-5|.
TGTGCCAGCAGTGAAGGGGGAGCTATTCAGCCCCAGCATTTT
CASSEGGAIQPQHF
>TRBV19|.|TRBJ1-5|.
TGTGCCAGTTCCCCGCCGGGGGGCCGAAATCAGCCCCAGCATTTT
CASSPPGGRNQPQHF
>TRBV14|.|TRBJ2-1|.
TGTGCCAGCAGCCAAGAGACCCAACTAGTCCGGGATGAGCAGTTCTTC
CASSQETQLVRDEQFF
>TRBV18|TRBD2|TRBJ2-5|.
TGTGCCAGCTCACCTTTAGCGGGAGGGCGTTGGGAGACCCAGTACTTC
CASSPLAGGRWETQYF
>TRBV29-1|.|TRBJ1-2|.
TGCAGCGTTGTCCAGGGGAGTCGTTCTGGCTACACCTTC
CSVVQGSRSGYTF
>TRBV10-2|TRBD2|TRBJ2-2|.
TGCGCCAGCAGTGTACCAGCGGGAATCACCGGGGAGCTGTTTTTT
CASSVPAGITGELFF
>TRBV15|TRBD2|TRBJ2-5|.
TGTGCCACCAGCAGAGAAATCCAACAGACTAGCAGGACCCAGTACTTC
CATSREIQQTSRTQYF
>TRBV7-8|.|TRBJ2-5|.
TGTGCCAGCAGCTTAGTTCAGGGAGTAGAGACCCAGTACTTC
CASSLVQGVETQYF
>TRBV7-6|TRBD2|TRBJ2-1|.
TGTGCCAGCAGCTTAGGACTAGCGGCGGGGGGGGAGCAGTTCTTC
CASSLGLAAGGEQFF
>TRBV27|.|TRBJ2-7|.
TGTGCCAGCAGTTTAGCCGGGCGGGACGAGCAGTACTTC
CASSLAGRDEQYF
>TRBV21-1|.|TRBJ2-7|.
TGTGCCAGCAGCAAATGGTATGGGACAGGGATACCCTACGAGCAGTACTTC
CASSKWYGTGIPYEQYF
>TRBV7-8|.|TRBJ2-1|.
TGTGCCAGCAGCTTATATGGGAGCCGGAGTTACAATGAGCAGTTCTTC
CASSLYGSRSYNEQFF
>TRBV19|.|TRBJ2-7|.
TGTGCCACCCGGCGGACCACCAGCTCCTACGAGCAGTACTTC
CATRRTTSSYEQYF
>TRBV5-1|.|TRBJ2-5|.
TGCGCCAGCAGCTTGGGTGGTGGGGAAACAGAGACCCAGTACTTC
CASSLGGGETETQYF
>TRBV18|TRBD2|TRBJ2-3|.
TGTGCCAGCTCACCGGTGACTAGCGGGACAGGAGGCGATACGCAGTATTTT
CASSPVTSGTGGDTQYF
>TRBV5-6|TRBD2|TRBJ2-7|.
TGTGCCAGCAGCTCTCTAGCGGGAGTGAGCAACGAGCAGTACTTC
CASSSLAGVSNEQYF
>TRBV18|TRBD2|TRBJ2-4|.
TGTGCCAGCTCACCCCTGGTCGCTAGCGGGAGGGCCTTGGACATTCAGTACTTC
CASSPLVASGRALDIQYF
>TRBV2|.|TRBJ2-2|.
TGTGCCAGCAGCAAAATGGGGGCCGGCGGGGAGCTGTTTTTT
CASSKMGAGGELFF
>TRBV30|.|TRBJ1-2|.
TGTGCCTGGAGTGTACGTCGGGTCCCTAACTATGGCTACACCTTC
CAWSVRRVPNYGYTF
>TRBV5-6|.|TRBJ2-7|.
TGTGCCAGCAGCTTACAGGGTACCCACGAGCAGTACTTC
CASSLQGTHEQYF
>TRBV28|.|TRBJ2-5|.
TGTGCCAGCAGTTTCGGATGGGAGACCCAGTACTTC
CASSFGWETQYF